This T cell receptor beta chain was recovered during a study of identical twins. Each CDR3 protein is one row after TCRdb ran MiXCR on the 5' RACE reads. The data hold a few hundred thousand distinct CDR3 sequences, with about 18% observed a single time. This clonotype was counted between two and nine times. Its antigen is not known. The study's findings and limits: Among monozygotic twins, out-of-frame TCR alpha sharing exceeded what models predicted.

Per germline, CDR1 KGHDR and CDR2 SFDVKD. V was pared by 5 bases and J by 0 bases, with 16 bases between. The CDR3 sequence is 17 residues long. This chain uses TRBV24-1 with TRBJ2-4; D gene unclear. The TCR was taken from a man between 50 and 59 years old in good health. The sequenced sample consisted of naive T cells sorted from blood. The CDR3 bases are TGTGCCACCAGTGCCATAGGGCAGAGGTTAGCCAAAAACATTCAGTACTTC. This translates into CATSAIGQRLAKNIQYF.